This entry features one T cell receptor (beta chain) sequence. As yet, its antigen is unknown. PCR amplification relied on 60 Vbeta primers (plus 13 Jbeta primers). Only in-frame clones appear in the TCRdb table, and some are missing; sequencing was by immunoSEQ multiplex PCR. In the table there are around 200,000 clones, over 70% of which are singletons. The sample is drawn from a study of cytomegalovirus exposure and HLA in healthy donors. Germline V CDR1 and CDR2: MNHEY, SVGAGI. The CDR3 is made up of 16 amino acids. V was clipped by 0 bases and J by 3 bases; unmatched bases: 4. Findings of the study overall: Most TCR beta V segments were productive about 90% or about 30% of the time in an earlier analysis.

The V call is TRBV6-5, the J call TRBJ2-3, with 9 bases matching TRBD1. The source of this sequence is a male donor in good health and CMV-seronegative. Input material: PBMCs. CDR3 amino acids: CASSYSMGQGTDTQYF. Here the CDR3 DNA reads TGTGCCAGCAGTTACTCGATGGGACAGGGAACAGATACGCAGTATTTT.